This T cell receptor beta chain emerged from a study of T cell responses to AZD1222 COVID-19 vaccine. Study-wide results and limits: Vaccine-associated CD4 TCRs spanned spike, dominant at 160-218 and 743-854. Two AZD1222 doses significantly raised spike-specific TCR breadth and depth over controls.

This clone was seen a handful of times. Its antigen is not known. Data came from immunoSEQ multiplex PCR; TCRdb stores just in-frame clones and leaves some out. The table includes around 150,000 clones, about nine tenths detected once. CDR1 MGHDK and CDR2 SYGVNS come from the germline V gene. The length of the CDR3 is 14 residues. The V and J ends lost 1 base and 5 bases respectively, with 11 bases between them. The V gene is TRBV25-1, the J gene TRBJ1-2, with D unresolved. Source: peripheral blood, taken 28 days after the second AZD1222 dose. The receptor comes from an adult who received the AZD1222 COVID-19 vaccine. The CDR3 DNA follows: TGTGCCAGCAGTGAATCCGGGGTTAAGTATGGCTACACCTTC. Translation: CASSESGVKYGYTF.